Following are 19 T cell receptor beta chains from one sample sequenced in a study of blood T cell repertoires in COVID-19. Repertoires were generated with immunoSEQ multiplex PCR, while TCRdb's copy carries only in-frame clones and drops some. The sample consists of around 320,000 clones, approximately 88% of them appearing once. Sequenced input: peripheral blood. These receptors all come from a woman aged 30 to 39 who had recovered from COVID-19.

This clone was recorded a few times. The J gene is TRBJ2-7, the V gene TRBV4-3; D is unclear. Trimming pared 4 bases from V and 5 bases from J, leaving 9 bases between. The CDR3 has 12 residues. The V gene's germline CDR1 is LGHNA and CDR2 YSLEER. The CDR3 nucleotides are TGCGCCAGCAGCCGCGGTCCCGACGAGCAGTACTTC. As protein: CASSRGPDEQYF.

The V and J genes are TRBV10-3 and TRBJ2-3; tentative D call: TRBD2 (7 bases). The germline gives CDR1 ENHRY, CDR2 SYGVKD. The CDR3 covers 16 residues. The V end lost 4 bases, the J end lost 0 bases, and 14 bases lay between the germline ends. This chain's CDR3 is CAISAGGGLSTDTQYF. The DNA of the CDR3 is TGTGCCATCAGTGCTGGCGGGGGCCTTAGCACAGATACGCAGTATTTT.

V is TRBV5-4 and J is TRBJ1-6; D is possibly TRBD1 (6 bases). Germline CDR1 and CDR2: SGHNT and YYREEE (reference sequence). Trimming stripped 3 bases from V and 8 bases from J, with 18 bases between. The CDR3 is 16 amino acids. The CDR3 sequence: CASSSGPYRDDSPLHF. In nucleotides, the CDR3 is TGTGCCAGCAGCTCGGGACCTTACAGGGACGATTCACCCCTCCACTTT.

This chain joins TRBV11-2 and TRBJ1-5; no clear D gene. Germline V CDR1 and CDR2: SGHAT, FQNNGV. V lost 1 base to trimming and J lost 5 bases, with 9 bases between them. The CDR3 runs to 14 residues. CDR3 loop: CASSLGAAYQPQHF. The CDR3 DNA sequence: TGTGCCAGCAGCTTAGGGGCAGCTTATCAGCCCCAGCATTTT.

V and J are TRBV5-1 and TRBJ1-1, with D unclear. This CDR3 comprises 14 residues. Between the trimmed V and J ends, which lost 4 bases and 7 bases, there was a span of 17 bases. The germline V gene encodes CDR1 SGHRS and CDR2 YFSETQ. The CDR3 reads CASSPSPGYGEAFF. The CDR3 DNA follows: TGCGCCAGCAGCCCCAGCCCGGGGTATGGTGAAGCTTTCTTT. Complete variable domain (other parts from reference TRBV5-1 and TRBJ1-1): KAGVTQTPRYLIKTRGQQVTLSCSPISGHRSVSWYQQTPGQGLQFLFEYFSETQRNKGNFPGRFSGRQFSNSRSEMNVSTLELGDSALYLCASSPSPGYGEAFFGQGTRLTVV.

This sequence joins TRBV6-5 and TRBJ1-5; 7 bases match TRBD1. V trimming: 6 bases; J trimming: 2 bases; junction bases outside the gene matches: 4. CDR3 length: 14 residues. CDR1 MNHEY and CDR2 SVGAGI come from the germline V gene. The CDR3 DNA reads TGTGCCAGCAGCCGACAGGGTGGCAATCAGCCCCAGCATTTT. Protein: CASSRQGGNQPQHF.

The V and J genes are TRBV7-9 and TRBJ1-2; a possible D gene is TRBD1 (5 bases). Trimming left V 5 bases short and J 6 bases short, with 16 bases between. CDR1 and CDR2 (germline): SEHNR, FQNEAQ (reference sequence). The CDR3 totals 14 residues. The CDR3 here is CASSQTDRLNGYTF. CDR3 in DNA: TGTGCCAGCAGCCAAACCGACAGATTAAATGGCTACACCTTC.

This clone came up a few times. This rearrangement joins TRBV5-1 to TRBJ2-1, with TRBD1 matching 12 bases. There are 14 residues in the CDR3. V was clipped by 3 bases and J by 12 bases; unmatched bases: 7. Germline-derived CDR1 and CDR2 are SGHRS and YFSETQ. CDR3 amino acids: CASSYRDRGQGQFF. The CDR3, as DNA: TGCGCCAGCAGCTATCGGGACAGGGGGCAAGGGCAGTTCTTC.

CDR3 sequence (DNA): TGTGCCTGGAGTGTACTGGGCGGGGGTGATACGCAGTATTTT. This encodes CAWSVLGGGDTQYF. The chain uses TRBV30 and TRBJ2-3; 7 nucleotides align to TRBD2. The CDR3 runs 14 residues. V trimming: 0 bases; J trimming: 6 bases; junction bases outside the gene matches: 6. Germline-derived CDR1 and CDR2 are GTSNPN and SVGIG (reference sequence).

The rearrangement uses TRBV4-2 and TRBJ2-6, with D maybe TRBD1 (5 bases). The CDR3 spans 15 residues. V lost 6 bases to trimming and J lost 1 base, with 10 bases between them. Per the germline V gene, CDR1 is LGHNA and CDR2 is YNFKEQ. CDR3 sequence reads: CASSNAGSGANVLTF. The CDR3 nucleotides are TGTGCCAGCAGTAACGCAGGGTCTGGGGCCAACGTCCTGACTTTC.

As to this clone: Other DNA sequences within the sample encode an identical CDR3. This sequence joins TRBV11-3 and TRBJ2-2; possible D gene TRBD1, 7 bases. The CDR3 has 13 residues. Germline assignment: CDR1 SGHNT and CDR2 YENEEA. Trimming took 3 bases from V and 6 from J, leaving 8 bases between them. The CDR3 coding sequence is TGTGCCAGCAGCTTCAGGGGGGCCGGGGAGCTGTTTTTT. As protein: CASSFRGAGELFF.

The DNA for the CDR3 is TGTGCCAGCAGTCCACGGGGGACAGGAGCAAACAATGAGCAGTTCTTC. This translates into CASSPRGTGANNEQFF. The rearrangement links TRBV28 to TRBJ2-1, with 8 bases that match TRBD1. Losses at the gene ends were 5 bases for V and 5 bases for J; bases not matched to a gene: 11. Germline CDR1 and CDR2: MDHEN and SYDVKM. CDR3 length: 16 amino acids.

The gene calls are TRBV14 and TRBJ2-1; the match to TRBD2 covers 8 bases. Per germline, CDR1 SGHDN and CDR2 FVKESK. The length of the CDR3 is 18 residues. V shed 4 bases and J 8 bases; nucleotides not matched to a gene: 19. CDR3 sequence: CASSPNTWAGGFIDEQFF. The CDR3 DNA reads TGTGCCAGCAGCCCGAATACTTGGGCGGGGGGTTTTATCGATGAGCAGTTCTTC.

The chain couples TRBV9 to TRBJ1-1, with 9 nucleotides matching TRBD1. CDR1 is SGDLS and CDR2 is YYNGEE in the germline V gene. The CDR3 runs to 18 residues. With 4 bases clipped from V and 0 bases from J, the junction kept 13 bases outside the gene matches. Written as DNA, the CDR3 is TGTGCCAGCAGCAGACGGATGACAGGGGGACCAATGAACACTGAAGCTTTCTTT. Translating it yields CASSRRMTGGPMNTEAFF.

The chain joins TRBV2 to TRBJ1-4; 7 nucleotides align to TRBD1. V lost 6 bases, J lost 7 bases, and 11 bases stayed unmatched. CDR3 length equals 15 residues. Germline CDR1 reads SNHLY; CDR2 reads FYNNEI. CDR3 bases: TGTGCCAGCAGACCGCGACAGGGAGTTTTTGAAAAACTGTTTTTT. This gives the protein CASRPRQGVFEKLFF.

The V and J genes are TRBV14 and TRBJ2-3; D is possibly TRBD1 (5 bases). The germline V gene has CDR1 SGHDN and CDR2 FVKESK. V dropped 4 bases and J dropped 4 bases, with 12 bases sitting between them. CDR3 length: 14 residues. The CDR3 DNA reads TGTGCCAGCAGCCCTGTTTGGGGCCCAGATACGCAGTATTTT. This sequence encodes CASSPVWGPDTQYF.

The J gene is TRBJ2-7, the V gene TRBV12-3 or TRBV12-4; 7 nucleotides line up with TRBD2. The CDR3 extends over 13 amino acids. V dropped 5 bases and J dropped 5; count of bases not matched to a gene: 6. CDR3 bases: TGTGCCAGCAGTCTCACTGGGAGGGACGAGCAGTACTTC. Protein sequence: CASSLTGRDEQYF.

The V call is TRBV15, the J call TRBJ1-4; D remains unclear. The V gene lost 0 bases and the J gene lost 3 bases, with 11 bases spanning the gap. Germline CDR1 reads LNHNV; CDR2 reads YYDKDF (reference sequence). The CDR3 sequence is 16 residues long. In nucleotides, the CDR3 is TGTGCCACCAGCAGAGACCACAGTGGTTCTAATGAAAAACTGTTTTTT. Protein: CATSRDHSGSNEKLFF.

The chain recombines TRBV4-1 with TRBJ2-1, with 9 bases that match TRBD2. Trimming cost V 1 base and J 1 base; bases outside gene matches: 8. CDR1 is MGHRA, CDR2 YSYEKL, per germline. This CDR3 spans 18 amino acids. CDR3 residues: CASSQAIGAGGSYNEQFF. The CDR3 DNA reads as TGCGCCAGCAGCCAAGCCATAGGAGCGGGGGGATCCTACAATGAGCAGTTCTTC.